Listed below are T cell receptor beta chains from one sample, sequenced in a study of cytomegalovirus exposure and HLA in healthy donors. Produced via immunoSEQ multiplex PCR; TCRdb's table is partial and in-frame only. The sample holds 95,000 to 150,000 clones; over 60% are singletons and the top ten take 1.5%. The sample taken for sequencing was PBMCs. The receptors come from a man between 18 and 29 years old in good health and CMV-seronegative. CDR3s include the opening cysteine and the closing phenylalanine or tryptophan. Fields, in order: CDR3 DNA, CDR3 protein, V gene, D gene, clone size, J gene. The D gene is left open where the match is weak. Expanded clones get a size class; other rows say once, few or many, or leave the size out.

CDR3nt: TGCGCCAGCAGCCACGGCCCGACAGGGGATCAGCCCCAGCATTTT
CDR3aa: CASSHGPTGDQPQHF
v_gene: TRBV4-3
d_gene: TRBD1
abundance: once
j_gene: TRBJ1-5

CDR3nt: TGTGCCAGCAGCTTAGCGGGAGGGGGTTGGGGGGGGGCGAGCAATCAGCCCCAGCATTTT
CDR3aa: CASSLAGGGWGGASNQPQHF
v_gene: TRBV7-8
d_gene: .
abundance: few
j_gene: TRBJ1-5

CDR3nt: TGTGCCAGCAGTTTAGGGACAGGGGCTAACTACGAGCAGTACTTC
CDR3aa: CASSLGTGANYEQYF
v_gene: TRBV27
d_gene: TRBD1
abundance: .
j_gene: TRBJ2-7

CDR3nt: TGCGCCAGCAGCTTGGGCCCCCACGACAGACCCTACGAGCAGTACTTC
CDR3aa: CASSLGPHDRPYEQYF
v_gene: TRBV5-1
d_gene: .
abundance: .
j_gene: TRBJ2-7

CDR3nt: TGTGCCAGCAGCCCACGAGAGACTAGTTCAATACCCGGGGAGCTGTTTTTT
CDR3aa: CASSPRETSSIPGELFF
v_gene: TRBV7-8
d_gene: .
abundance: .
j_gene: TRBJ2-2

CDR3nt: TGTGCCTGTGACAGGGCGTCTGATACGCAGTATTTT
CDR3aa: CACDRASDTQYF
v_gene: TRBV6-1
d_gene: TRBD1
abundance: few
j_gene: TRBJ2-3

CDR3nt: TGCGCCAGCAGTCGCCTCCGGGACAGGGTCAGACAGCCCCAGCATTTT
CDR3aa: CASSRLRDRVRQPQHF
v_gene: TRBV23-1
d_gene: TRBD1
abundance: .
j_gene: TRBJ1-5

CDR3nt: TGTGCCAGCAGCGCTACAGGGTCCCACGGCTACGAGCAGTACTTC
CDR3aa: CASSATGSHGYEQYF
v_gene: TRBV9
d_gene: .
abundance: .
j_gene: TRBJ2-7

CDR3nt: TGTGCCTGGAGGGGGCTAGCGGGAGGTAGGACCTACGAGCAGTACTTC
CDR3aa: CAWRGLAGGRTYEQYF
v_gene: TRBV30
d_gene: TRBD2
abundance: few
j_gene: TRBJ2-7

CDR3nt: TGTGCCACCAGCACCAGGACAGCGAACACTGAAGCTTTCTTT
CDR3aa: CATSTRTANTEAFF
v_gene: TRBV15
d_gene: .
abundance: .
j_gene: TRBJ1-1

CDR3nt: TGTGCCAGCAGACGCGACTTCTCTGGGGCCAACGTCCTGACTTTC
CDR3aa: CASRRDFSGANVLTF
v_gene: TRBV7-3
d_gene: .
abundance: few
j_gene: TRBJ2-6

CDR3nt: TGTGCCAGCAGTTACTCACCAAGGAGGGCTCGCGGCTACACCTTC
CDR3aa: CASSYSPRRARGYTF
v_gene: TRBV6-5
d_gene: .
abundance: .
j_gene: TRBJ1-2

CDR3nt: TGTGCCAGCAGCCTCGCCCGAGGGCCTACCTCCTACGAGCAGTACTTC
CDR3aa: CASSLARGPTSYEQYF
v_gene: TRBV5-4
d_gene: .
abundance: .
j_gene: TRBJ2-7

CDR3nt: TGTGCCAGCGTCCTACCTGGGGGGGGAAACACCATATATTTT
CDR3aa: CASVLPGGGNTIYF
v_gene: TRBV6-6
d_gene: .
abundance: .
j_gene: TRBJ1-3

CDR3nt: TGTGCCAGCAGTTTGCGCGGGGCCCATAGCAATCAGCCCCAGCATTTT
CDR3aa: CASSLRGAHSNQPQHF
v_gene: TRBV27
d_gene: .
abundance: once
j_gene: TRBJ1-5

CDR3nt: TGTGCCAGCAGACCGGACAGGGGGAAACGCAATGAGCAGTTCTTC
CDR3aa: CASRPDRGKRNEQFF
v_gene: TRBV5-6
d_gene: TRBD1
abundance: few
j_gene: TRBJ2-1

CDR3nt: TGCGCCAGCAGCTTTTTGGGTAGCGGAAACACAGATACGCAGTATTTT
CDR3aa: CASSFLGSGNTDTQYF
v_gene: TRBV5-1
d_gene: .
abundance: .
j_gene: TRBJ2-3

CDR3nt: TGCAGTGCTTTACGCGGGGGTGAGCAGTACTTC
CDR3aa: CSALRGGEQYF
v_gene: TRBV20-1
d_gene: TRBD2
abundance: .
j_gene: TRBJ2-7

CDR3nt: TGTACCAGCAGCTTAACTGATAATGAAAAACTGTTTTTT
CDR3aa: CTSSLTDNEKLFF
v_gene: TRBV7-9
d_gene: .
abundance: .
j_gene: TRBJ1-4

CDR3nt: TGTGCCAGCAGCCCTAGCGGGGGGGCCAATGAGCAGTTCTTC
CDR3aa: CASSPSGGANEQFF
v_gene: TRBV7-3
d_gene: TRBD2
abundance: .
j_gene: TRBJ2-1

CDR3nt: TGTGCCAGCAGCCTTGGTTGGGGAGGACGTGAAAAACTGTTTTTT
CDR3aa: CASSLGWGGREKLFF
v_gene: TRBV5-6
d_gene: .
abundance: .
j_gene: TRBJ1-4

CDR3nt: TGTGCCAGCAGTTTGACAGGGGGTTGGGATGAAGCTTTCTTT
CDR3aa: CASSLTGGWDEAFF
v_gene: TRBV28
d_gene: TRBD1
abundance: .
j_gene: TRBJ1-1

CDR3nt: TGTGCCAGCAGCACAGGACAGGGGGCCTCCGAGCAGTACTTC
CDR3aa: CASSTGQGASEQYF
v_gene: TRBV9
d_gene: TRBD1
abundance: .
j_gene: TRBJ2-7

CDR3nt: TGTGCCAGCAGGACAGGTTTAGATGAGCAGTTCTTC
CDR3aa: CASRTGLDEQFF
v_gene: TRBV6-6
d_gene: .
abundance: few
j_gene: TRBJ2-1

CDR3nt: TGTGCCAGCAGCTTAGTGGAGCAAATCATCGAGACCCAGTACTTC
CDR3aa: CASSLVEQIIETQYF
v_gene: TRBV7-8
d_gene: .
abundance: .
j_gene: TRBJ2-5

CDR3nt: TGCGCCAGCAGCCAAGATGGGTTTGGGCCACCCGGTTCCGATGAGCAGTTCTTC
CDR3aa: CASSQDGFGPPGSDEQFF
v_gene: TRBV4-3
d_gene: .
abundance: .
j_gene: TRBJ2-1

CDR3nt: TGTGCCAGCAGCATCAAAGGTCCCGGGACAGGGGGCGGGTACGAGCAGTACTTC
CDR3aa: CASSIKGPGTGGGYEQYF
v_gene: TRBV7-8
d_gene: TRBD1
abundance: .
j_gene: TRBJ2-7

CDR3nt: TGTGCCAGCAGCGGGGGCCCGGGACAGCCCTACAATGAGCAGTTCTTC
CDR3aa: CASSGGPGQPYNEQFF
v_gene: TRBV7-9
d_gene: TRBD1
abundance: .
j_gene: TRBJ2-1

CDR3nt: TGTGCCAGCTCACTACAGGACAGGGCCTATGGCTACACCTTC
CDR3aa: CASSLQDRAYGYTF
v_gene: TRBV18
d_gene: TRBD1
abundance: .
j_gene: TRBJ1-2

CDR3nt: TGTGCCAGCAGCCCCAGGACAGGACAGACCTACGAGCAGTACTTC
CDR3aa: CASSPRTGQTYEQYF
v_gene: TRBV7-9
d_gene: TRBD1
abundance: .
j_gene: TRBJ2-7

CDR3nt: TGTGCCAGCAGTTGGAGGATGAGGGGGGGAGAGACCCAGTACTTC
CDR3aa: CASSWRMRGGETQYF
v_gene: TRBV6-1
d_gene: .
abundance: .
j_gene: TRBJ2-5

CDR3nt: TGTGCCAGCAGTTACGACAGGGCCGGCAATCAGCCCCAGCATTTT
CDR3aa: CASSYDRAGNQPQHF
v_gene: TRBV6-5
d_gene: TRBD1
abundance: .
j_gene: TRBJ1-5

CDR3nt: TGTGCCAGCAGGACTAGCGTGCGGCCCTACGAGCAGTACTTC
CDR3aa: CASRTSVRPYEQYF
v_gene: TRBV11-2
d_gene: TRBD2
abundance: few
j_gene: TRBJ2-7

CDR3nt: TGCGCCAGCAGCTTGGCGGGAGCCGCCTACGAGCAGTACTTC
CDR3aa: CASSLAGAAYEQYF
v_gene: TRBV5-1
d_gene: .
abundance: .
j_gene: TRBJ2-7

CDR3nt: TGTGCCAGCAGACCGACAGGGGGCATCGGGGAGCTGTTTTTT
CDR3aa: CASRPTGGIGELFF
v_gene: TRBV27
d_gene: TRBD1
abundance: once
j_gene: TRBJ2-2

CDR3nt: TGTGCCAGCAGGCGGCAGGGCGGTGGCGAGCAGTACTTC
CDR3aa: CASRRQGGGEQYF
v_gene: TRBV28
d_gene: .
abundance: .
j_gene: TRBJ2-7

CDR3nt: TGTGCCAGCACCTCACCGGGCTATGGCTACACCTTC
CDR3aa: CASTSPGYGYTF
v_gene: TRBV6-1
d_gene: .
abundance: .
j_gene: TRBJ1-2

CDR3nt: TGTGCCAGCAGTGCCCGAATTACAGGGGACCGGGGCCAGTACTTC
CDR3aa: CASSARITGDRGQYF
v_gene: TRBV27
d_gene: TRBD1
abundance: .
j_gene: TRBJ2-4

CDR3nt: TGCAGCGTTGAACAGAAGGTCGGGTACGAGCAGTACTTC
CDR3aa: CSVEQKVGYEQYF
v_gene: TRBV29-1
d_gene: .
abundance: few
j_gene: TRBJ2-7

CDR3nt: TGTGCCAGCAGCTCGACACCCATCTATAATTCACCCCTCCACTTT
CDR3aa: CASSSTPIYNSPLHF
v_gene: TRBV5-4
d_gene: .
abundance: .
j_gene: TRBJ1-6

CDR3nt: TGTGCCAGTACCCAAGGGGGACAGGGCGACGAGCAGTACTTC
CDR3aa: CASTQGGQGDEQYF
v_gene: TRBV19
d_gene: TRBD1
abundance: .
j_gene: TRBJ2-7

CDR3nt: TGTGCCAGTAGTATAGAGGGCCGTCGGGATACGCAGTATTTT
CDR3aa: CASSIEGRRDTQYF
v_gene: TRBV19
d_gene: .
abundance: once
j_gene: TRBJ2-3